The 21 T cell receptor beta chains below come from one sample, sequenced in a study of blood T cell repertoires in COVID-19. The table came from immunoSEQ multiplex PCR; TCRdb's copy has only in-frame clones and leaves some out. The sample consists of fewer than 350,000 clones, approximately 88% of them appearing once. The source material was PBMCs or T cells enriched from blood (not recorded which). The receptors shown here come from a woman in her thirties or forties who had recovered from COVID-19.

The chain employs TRBV18 and TRBJ2-1; maybe TRBD2 (5 bases). This CDR3 region has 17 residues. The germline V gene encodes CDR1 KGHSH and CDR2 LQKENI. The V end was cut by 4 bases, the J end by 8 bases, with 24 bases between. The CDR3 DNA follows: TGTGCCAGCTCACGGAACTTACGAGGGCAGGTGACCGATGAGCAGTTCTTC. Its translation is CASSRNLRGQVTDEQFF.

The gene calls are TRBV4-1 and TRBJ1-2; D may be TRBD1 (5 bases). CDR3 length: 15 residues. Germline V gene data show CDR1 as MGHRA and CDR2 as YSYEKL. V was clipped by 0 bases and J by 7 bases, with 15 bases between them. CDR3 loop: CASSQEPDGGTGYTF. The DNA for the CDR3 is TGCGCCAGCAGCCAAGAGCCAGACGGGGGGACTGGCTACACCTTC.

J is TRBJ2-7 and V is TRBV29-1; D is perhaps TRBD2 (6 bases). CDR1 and CDR2 from the germline V gene are SQVTM and ANQGSEA. Trimming stripped 4 bases from V and 3 bases from J, with 10 bases between. The CDR3 sequence is 12 residues long. CDR3 region: CSVGLGGYEQYF. In DNA form, the CDR3 reads TGCAGCGTTGGCCTGGGGGGCTACGAGCAGTACTTC.

CDR3 coding DNA: TGTGCCAGCAGCTTAGGGCCAGCGGGAGAAGCGGTATACCACGAGCAGTACTTC. Translating it yields CASSLGPAGEAVYHEQYF. The V gene is TRBV7-2, the J gene TRBJ2-7; 8 nucleotides line up with TRBD2. CDR3 length equals 18 residues. The germline V gene has CDR1 SGHTA and CDR2 FQGNSA. V lost 1 base to trimming and J lost 5 bases; unmatched junction nucleotides: 16.

This chain uses TRBV14 with TRBJ1-2, with TRBD1 identical over 7 bases. This CDR3 contains 16 residues. V lost 3 bases to trimming and J lost 2 bases; unmatched junction nucleotides: 9. Germline V gives CDR1 SGHDN, CDR2 FVKESK. CDR3 in amino acids: CASSHLEGAGNYGYTF. For the CDR3, the DNA is TGTGCCAGCAGCCATTTGGAGGGGGCTGGAAACTATGGCTACACCTTC.

The V gene is TRBV6-5, the J gene TRBJ2-1; 9 nucleotides agree with TRBD1. Germline CDR1 reads MNHEY; CDR2 reads SVGAGI. V lost 6 bases, J lost 4 bases, and 7 bases stayed unmatched. The CDR3 has 15 residues. The CDR3 spells CASRIQGAKYNEQFF. The CDR3 bases are TGTGCCAGCAGAATACAGGGGGCGAAGTACAATGAGCAGTTCTTC.

The chain has TRBV25-1 and TRBJ1-1, with TRBD1 matching 9 bases. The germline V gene encodes CDR1 MGHDK and CDR2 SYGVNS. The CDR3 totals 13 residues. V trimming: 5 bases; J trimming: 3 bases; junction bases outside the gene matches: 1. The CDR3 region has the DNA TGTGCCAGCAGTTGGACAGGGGACACTGAAGCTTTCTTT. This codes for CASSWTGDTEAFF.

The V gene is TRBV5-1, the J gene TRBJ2-1; tentative D call: TRBD2 (6 bases). Germline V CDR1 and CDR2: SGHRS, YFSETQ. Trimming removed 0 bases from V and 8 bases from J, with 15 bases in between. The CDR3 is 15 residues long. The CDR3: CASSLDPTSFYEQFF. CDR3 nucleotide sequence: TGCGCCAGCAGCTTGGACCCGACTAGTTTCTATGAGCAGTTCTTC. Variable domain in full (rest from reference TRBV5-1 and TRBJ2-1): KAGVTQTPRYLIKTRGQQVTLSCSPISGHRSVSWYQQTPGQGLQFLFEYFSETQRNKGNFPGRFSGRQFSNSRSEMNVSTLELGDSALYLCASSLDPTSFYEQFFGPGTRLTVL.

This rearrangement joins TRBV7-9 to TRBJ2-2, with 9 bases matching TRBD2. The V and J ends lost 5 bases and 5 bases, in that order; junction bases with no gene match: 6. CDR1 and CDR2 (germline): SEHNR, FQNEAQ (reference sequence). This CDR3 is built from 15 residues. The CDR3 DNA sequence: TGTGCCAGCAGCCAGGTAGCGGGAGAGACCGGGGAGCTGTTTTTT. This codes for CASSQVAGETGELFF.

The gene calls are TRBV7-9 and TRBJ1-3; D is possibly TRBD1 (6 bases). The length of the CDR3 is 19 residues. Germline V CDR1 and CDR2: SEHNR, FQNEAQ (reference sequence). With 1 base removed from V and 2 bases from J, the gap between germline ends came to 21 bases. The CDR3 sequence is CASSLVGNQGTNPGNTIYF. DNA of the CDR3: TGTGCCAGCAGCTTAGTCGGTAATCAGGGGACAAACCCTGGAAACACCATATATTTT.

The sample holds one count of this clone. The chain links TRBV28 to TRBJ2-7; no clear D. Deletions cut 7 bases from V and 0 bases from J, with 13 bases between. This CDR3 contains 14 residues. Germline loops: CDR1 MDHEN, CDR2 SYDVKM. CDR3: CASNTGPTSYEQYF. The CDR3, as DNA: TGTGCCAGCAATACCGGTCCAACCTCCTACGAGCAGTACTTC. Combining the CDR3 with reference TRBV28 and TRBJ2-7 gives the whole variable domain DVKVTQSSRYLVKRTGEKVFLECVQDMDHENMFWYRQDPGLGLRLIYFSYDVKMKEKGDIPEGYSVSREKKERFSLILESASTNQTSMYLCASNTGPTSYEQYFGPGTRLTVT.

This clone was seen more than once but under ten times. The J gene is TRBJ2-1, the V gene TRBV3-1 (or the pseudogene TRBV3-2), with D possibly being TRBD1 (5 bases). V gave up 1 base and J gave up 2 bases, with 12 bases separating them. This CDR3 has 16 residues. CDR1 is LGHDT and CDR2 is YNNKEL in the germline V gene (reference sequence). The CDR3 is CASSQAPNRTYNEQFF. The CDR3 DNA is TGTGCCAGCAGCCAAGCACCCAACAGGACCTACAATGAGCAGTTCTTC.

This chain links TRBV5-6 with TRBJ2-7; 13 bases are a match to TRBD2. The CDR3 is made up of 17 amino acids. Germline trimming cut 4 bases from V and 4 bases from J; bases unmatched to any gene: 11. From germline, CDR1 is SGHDT and CDR2 YYEEEE. CDR3 in amino acids: CASSTKAGTSGAYEQYF. CDR3 nucleotides: TGTGCCAGCAGCACGAAAGCCGGGACTAGCGGGGCTTACGAGCAGTACTTC.

The chain's CDR3 is CASIPVGYLAELVVYEQYF. The CDR3 DNA reads as TGTGCCAGCATCCCCGTGGGGTATTTAGCGGAGCTAGTGGTATACGAGCAGTACTTC. The rearrangement uses TRBV6-4 and TRBJ2-7; weak D call: TRBD2 (6 bases). V gave up 7 bases and J gave up 4 bases, with 32 bases separating them. The CDR3 sequence is 19 residues long. Germline V gene data show CDR1 as MRHNA and CDR2 as SNTAGT.

This clone was observed a few times. CDR3: CASSLGRGNGYTF. CDR3 nucleotides: TGTGCCAGCAGCTTGGGAAGGGGGAACGGCTACACCTTC. J is TRBJ1-2 and V is TRBV7-9; the D gene is possibly TRBD1 (6 bases). CDR3 length: 13 residues. Trimming shortened V by 3 bases and J by 8 bases, and 13 bases separated the two germline ends. Germline V gene sequence: CDR1 SEHNR, CDR2 FQNEAQ (reference sequence).

The chain uses TRBV10-3 and TRBJ1-2; D may be TRBD1 (6 bases). Trimming removed 8 bases from V and 7 bases from J, with 14 bases in between. There are 12 residues in the CDR3. Germline V CDR1 and CDR2: ENHRY, SYGVKD. CDR3 sequence reads: CAILQGLGGYTF. Here the CDR3 DNA reads TGTGCCATCTTGCAGGGGCTAGGTGGCTACACCTTC.

DNA for the CDR3: TGTGCCAGAAGCTTGAGAGGGGGGGGCCAGCCCCAGCATTTT. This gives the protein CARSLRGGGQPQHF. J is TRBJ1-5 and V is TRBV5-3; D perhaps matches TRBD1 (6 bases). TRBV5-3 has ORF status, its function being uncertain. This CDR3 region has 14 residues. Between the trimmed V and J ends, which lost 1 base and 7 bases, there was a span of 12 bases.

V is TRBV20-1 and J is TRBJ2-3; D unresolved. V shed 3 bases and J shed 5 bases, with 6 bases lying between them. CDR3 length equals 11 residues. The germline CDR1 and CDR2 sequences are DFQATT and SNEGSKA (reference sequence). The CDR3 sequence: CSASRVDTQYF. The CDR3 DNA follows: TGCAGTGCTAGTCGCGTAGATACGCAGTATTTT.

The rearrangement links TRBV5-1 to TRBJ2-2, with 8 positions matching TRBD2. The CDR3 totals 16 residues. Trimming at V came to 4 bases and at J to 1 base, leaving 6 bases not matched to a gene. The V gene's germline CDR1 is SGHRS and CDR2 YFSETQ. The CDR3 region is CASSVLAAGNTGELFF. CDR3 nucleotides: TGCGCCAGCAGCGTACTAGCGGCCGGGAACACCGGGGAGCTGTTTTTT.

V and J are TRBV11-1 and TRBJ2-7; D is ambiguous. The CDR3 spans 14 residues. V was trimmed by 5 bases and J by 5 bases, leaving 16 bases between them. Germline V gene sequence: CDR1 SGHAT, CDR2 FQDESV (reference sequence). DNA for the CDR3: TGTGCCAGCAGCCCCCGCGTCAGCGTCCACGAGCAGTACTTC. Translation gives CASSPRVSVHEQYF.

The chain has TRBV7-9 and TRBJ2-7; D possibly corresponds to TRBD2 (6 bases). The CDR3 has 13 residues. Trimming pared 5 bases from V and 7 bases from J, leaving 15 bases between. CDR1 is SEHNR and CDR2 is FQNEAQ in the germline V gene (reference sequence). Written as DNA, the CDR3 is TGTGCCAGCAGCGACCCCCCGGGGGAGGAGCAGTACTTC. This gives the protein CASSDPPGEEQYF.